This note documents a single T cell receptor beta chain sequence. Its antigen is not yet known. Per-nucleotide qualities are absent, and no much larger clonotype sits a single base away. The data were obtained in a study of response to subunit inactivated influenza vaccine (dated by TCRdb to 2016 to 2018). For context, the study as a whole: Deep quantitative T cell receptor repertoire profiling was used in the study to track responses to a trivalent subunit inactivated influenza vaccine.

Library preparation employed RT-PCR. Sequencing was performed on an Illumina HiSeq 2500. Using fastp trimming at Q25 and MiXCR clonotype assembly, TCRdb reanalyzed the public sequencing data and kept in-frame beta chains. CDR3 protein duplicates are merged, each entry listing the most common genes and DNA. This sample has approximately 680,000 distinct CDR3 sequences in its table, and 15% to 18% of those were observed once. The ten largest make up 11% of the sample. The investigation overall reported the following: The authors suggested that each seasonal influenza vaccination may recruit only a limited number of new T cells.

Measured from the cysteine to the phenylalanine, the CDR3 is 15 residues long. Only the CDR3 region is kept as DNA, spanning 45 bases read in frame from base 1. The V end loses 8 bases and the J end loses 2 bases, and a stretch of 17 bases separates them. The germline V gene (reference sequence) supplies CDR1 MNHEY and CDR2 SMNVEV. This receptor was taken from a man between 45 and 60 years old who received an inactivated influenza vaccine. Donor details come from another sample of the same person, matched by shared clones. Source: PBMCs from blood, taken 11 to 12 days after vaccination. The sequence joins TRBV27 to TRBJ2-3; a weak D assignment points to TRBD2 (7 bases agree). This receptor has the CDR3 CASGSAAGHTDTQYF. The DNA sequence is given as TGTGCCAGCGGCTCTGCAGCGGGACACACAGATACGCAGTATTTT.